This T cell receptor (beta chain) was sequenced during a study of T cell responses to AZD1222 COVID-19 vaccine. The ends were cut back, 5 bases at V and 0 bases at J, with 13 bases in the middle. The CDR3 runs to 16 residues. The germline V gene encodes CDR1 MNHEY and CDR2 SMNVEV (reference sequence). Only in-frame clones appear in the TCRdb table, and some are missing; sequencing was by immunoSEQ multiplex PCR. The table includes about 180,000 clones, more than 80% detected once. The specimen comprised peripheral blood, sampled 28 days after the second dose of the MenACWY control vaccine. V and J are TRBV27 and TRBJ2-2, with D uncertain. The source is an adult who received the MenACWY meningococcal vaccine as a control. CDR3 DNA: TGTGCCAGCAGTCCCTTCGGTGTCGCGAACACCGGGGAGCTGTTTTTT. It translates to CASSPFGVANTGELFF.